What follows describes a single T cell receptor beta chain. The sample originates from a study of blood T cell repertoires in COVID-19. Between the trimmed V and J ends, which lost 1 base and 8 bases, there was a span of 14 bases. The CDR3 extends over 15 amino acids. Germline CDR1 reads LGHNA; CDR2 reads YNFKEQ. Original processing methods: Amplification of reference gene primers provided the estimated nucleated cell counts. The data were produced by immunoSEQ multiplex PCR, yet TCRdb's version contains in-frame clones alone and is incomplete. The V and J calls and the clone size are those of that table, but D and trimming were determined from the DNA. The sample records more than 300,000 clones, about 83% being singletons.

The V and J genes are TRBV4-2 and TRBJ1-4, with D perhaps TRBD1 (6 bases). The TCR was taken from a woman between 50 and 59 years old with acute or convalescent COVID-19. Specimen: peripheral blood. This chain's CDR3 is CASSQGQEIGEKLFF. The CDR3 DNA follows: TGTGCCAGCAGCCAAGGACAGGAGATAGGCGAAAAACTGTTTTTT.